This T cell receptor beta chain came from a study of T cells in localized non-small cell lung cancer. Measured with immunoSEQ multiplex PCR; TCRdb has only the in-frame clones, and not every one. Of around 7,500 clones detected, around 93% appear once; the ten largest clones hold approximately 2.9%. The CDR3 sequence is 16 residues long. With V trimmed by 4 bases and J by 4 bases, 13 bases remained unmatched. The germline gives CDR1 SGHDT, CDR2 YYEEEE. This chain links TRBV5-6 with TRBJ1-1; 7 bases align to TRBD1. The sample consisted of peripheral blood, taken before any cancer treatment. The TCR originated in a woman aged 35 to 75 with stage I lung adenocarcinoma. The chain's CDR3 is CASSPTPRGGTTEAFF. CDR3 bases: TGTGCCAGCAGCCCCACGCCCAGGGGGGGAACCACTGAAGCTTTCTTT.